This T cell receptor (beta chain) was sequenced for a study of CD8+ T cells in alopecia areata. Across the whole study: In an open-label trial, patients got 5 to 10 mg tofacitinib twice daily.

Findings and limits, study-wide: Clonality was higher in lesional than normal scalp, especially in alopecia totalis/universalis.

Researchers gathered lesional scalp punch biopsies and peripheral blood from patients with alopecia areata. V lost 6 bases to trimming and J lost 6 bases, with 2 bases between them. Germline V CDR1 and CDR2: SEHNR, FQNEAQ (reference sequence). The length of the CDR3 is 10 residues. The table lists this clone with a few counts. Antigen: not known. Sequencing templates came from extracted RNA that was reverse transcribed into cDNA. TCRdb keeps only in-frame clones here, not all; method: immunoSEQ multiplex PCR. Of 90,000 to 100,000 clones listed, around 45% were seen once; the top ten hold about 1.2%. The specimen was CD4+ T cells sorted from blood. V usage is TRBV7-9 and J usage is TRBJ2-2; D gene uncertain. This TCR derives from a human donor with alopecia areata. CDR3 sequence: CASSSGELFF. CDR3 bases: TGTGCCAGCAGTTCCGGGGAGCTGTTTTTT.